This T cell receptor beta chain was sequenced for a study of T cell responses to AZD1222 COVID-19 vaccine. Produced via immunoSEQ multiplex PCR; TCRdb's table is partial and in-frame only. The table records 110,000 to 150,000 clones, roughly 91% of them present only once. Regarding the study as a whole: Close to half of all spike-specific TCRs reportedly target regions of the variants that are unmutated.

Germline CDR1 reads KGHSH; CDR2 reads LQKENI. Trimming removed 4 bases at V and 2 bases at J, with 8 bases between. This CDR3 is 13 amino acids long. On this clone: Its specificity is not known.

The sequences come from peripheral blood, collected on day 0 of AZD1222 vaccination. The V gene is TRBV18, the J gene TRBJ1-1; D is ambiguous. The TCR sequence derives from an adult in good health. In DNA form, the CDR3 reads TGTGCCAGCTCACTCAAATTCAACACTGAAGCTTTCTTT. Encoded protein: CASSLKFNTEAFF.